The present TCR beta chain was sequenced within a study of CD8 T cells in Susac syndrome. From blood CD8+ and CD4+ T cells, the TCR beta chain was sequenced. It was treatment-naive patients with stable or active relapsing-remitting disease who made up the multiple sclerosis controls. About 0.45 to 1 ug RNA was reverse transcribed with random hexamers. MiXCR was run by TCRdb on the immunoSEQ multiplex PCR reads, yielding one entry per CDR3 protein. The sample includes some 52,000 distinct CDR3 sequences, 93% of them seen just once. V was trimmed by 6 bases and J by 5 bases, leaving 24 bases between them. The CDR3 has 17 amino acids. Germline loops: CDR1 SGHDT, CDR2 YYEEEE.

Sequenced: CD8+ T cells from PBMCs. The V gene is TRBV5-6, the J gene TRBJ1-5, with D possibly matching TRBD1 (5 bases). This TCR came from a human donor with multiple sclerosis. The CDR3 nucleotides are TGTGCCAGCACTACCACTGCGGGGGGATCGGCCGATCAGCCCCAGCATTTT. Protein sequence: CASTTTAGGSADQPQHF.